These 21 T cell receptor beta chains were sequenced from one sample in a study of cytomegalovirus exposure and HLA in healthy donors. A multiplex PCR was run with 60 Vbeta primers and 13 Jbeta primers. Generated by immunoSEQ multiplex PCR, the TCRdb table keeps only in-frame clones and is missing some. The sample has just over 150,000 clones; roughly 88% are singletons. The sample was PBMCs. The receptors here all came from a man in his fifties in good health and CMV-seropositive.

This chain uses TRBV28 with TRBJ2-5, with TRBD2 matching over 13 bases. CDR3 length: 18 residues. Germline assignment: CDR1 MDHEN and CDR2 SYDVKM. V lost 3 bases to trimming and J lost 4 bases; unmatched junction nucleotides: 11. The CDR3, as DNA: TGTGCCAGCAGTTTCTTGACTAGCGGGGGGCCCATGCGAGAGACCCAGTACTTC. This encodes CASSFLTSGGPMRETQYF.

V and J are TRBV2 and TRBJ2-5, with D maybe TRBD1 (6 bases). The J call is uncertain, as TRBJ2-7 better fits the DNA end. CDR1 is SNHLY, CDR2 FYNNEI, per germline. The length of the CDR3 is 14 residues. The CDR3 nucleotides read TGTGCCAGCAGGGCCCGACAGGCGAACTACGAGCAGTACTTC. Protein: CASRARQANYEQYF.

Comments on this clone: A junction boundary mismatches the germline segment, possibly from a read error. The chain employs TRBV11-3 and TRBJ2-5; D perhaps matches TRBD2 (6 bases). CDR3 length: 14 amino acids. Looked up from germline, CDR1 is SGHNT and CDR2 is YENEEA. The CDR3 nucleotides read TGTGCCAGCAGTGGGGGGACGGACCAAGGGACCCAGTACTTC. This translates into CASSGGTDQGTQYF.

The gene calls are TRBV18 and TRBJ2-3, with 10 bases fitting TRBD2. The CDR3 loop spans 16 amino acids. Germline-derived CDR1 and CDR2 are KGHSH and LQKENI. Losses at the gene ends were 5 bases for V and 9 bases for J; bases not matched to a gene: 14. The CDR3 DNA sequence: TGTGCCAGCTCAACCCAAGGACTAGCGGCCCAAGGGACGCAGTATTTT. Its protein is CASSTQGLAAQGTQYF.

The chain combines TRBV4-1 with TRBJ1-1; unclear D gene. This CDR3 region has 14 residues. Germline assignment: CDR1 MGHRA and CDR2 YSYEKL. V was shortened by 0 bases and J by 4 bases, with 9 bases between the two germline ends. The CDR3 nucleotides are TGCGCCAGCAGCCAAGATCCGGGAAGCACTGAAGCTTTCTTT. This sequence encodes CASSQDPGSTEAFF.

About this clone: A junction boundary mismatches the germline segment, possibly from a read error. The J gene is TRBJ2-5, the V gene TRBV7-7; 10 nucleotides match TRBD2. The CDR3 runs 16 residues. CDR1 and CDR2 (germline): SSHAT, FNYEAQ (reference sequence). The CDR3 is CASSLLAGDFQETQYF. The CDR3 DNA sequence: TGTGCTAGCAGCCTGCTAGCGGGAGACTTCCAAGAGACCCAGTACTTC.

The V call is TRBV6-1, the J call TRBJ1-5, with TRBD1 as a possible D gene (5 bases). Trimming shortened V by 6 bases and J by 2 bases, and 14 bases separated the two germline ends. The V gene's germline CDR1 is MNHNS and CDR2 SASEGT. The CDR3 loop spans 15 amino acids. CDR3 sequence: CASREQGNGNQPQHF. The CDR3 DNA follows: TGTGCCAGCAGAGAGCAGGGTAACGGCAATCAGCCCCAGCATTTT.

The chain links TRBV19 to TRBJ2-7; D may be TRBD2 (6 bases). The CDR3 has 11 amino acids. In germline, CDR1 is LNHDA, CDR2 SQIVND (reference sequence). V shed 6 bases and J shed 3 bases, with 6 bases lying between them. CDR3 protein: CASRRGYEQYF. In DNA, the CDR3 is TGTGCCAGTAGGCGGGGCTACGAGCAGTACTTC.

V and J are TRBV7-8 and TRBJ2-7, with D possibly being TRBD2 (6 bases). With 5 bases removed from V and 7 bases from J, the gap between germline ends came to 18 bases. CDR1 and CDR2 (germline): SGHVS, FQNEAQ. The CDR3 totals 14 residues. CDR3 sequence: CASSPPRQGGEQYF. The CDR3 coding sequence is TGTGCCAGCAGCCCCCCCCGGCAGGGAGGAGAGCAGTACTTC.

V usage is TRBV6-1 and J usage is TRBJ2-3, with D hard to call. The germline gives CDR1 MNHNS, CDR2 SASEGT. V was cut by 4 bases and J by 5 bases, with 10 bases left in between. The CDR3 has 13 amino acids. The CDR3: CASSATVKDTQYF. The CDR3 DNA reads TGTGCCAGCAGTGCTACAGTTAAAGATACGCAGTATTTT.

The chain couples TRBV18 to TRBJ2-5, with D possibly TRBD2 on 5 matching bases. CDR3 length: 13 residues. V was trimmed by 3 bases and J by 5 bases, leaving 10 bases between them. The germline V gene has CDR1 KGHSH and CDR2 LQKENI. The CDR3 region is CASSPVTGETQYF. CDR3 in DNA: TGTGCCAGCTCACCGGTGACGGGGGAGACCCAGTACTTC.

The chain uses TRBV12-5 and TRBJ2-5; possible D gene TRBD2, 5 bases. Trimming cost V 2 bases and J 4 bases, with 11 bases left between them. Germline values: CDR1 LGHNT, CDR2 FRNRAP. The CDR3 runs 14 residues. The CDR3 DNA reads TGTGCTAGTGGTTTGTACGAGGAGGTAGAGACCCAGTACTTC. Encoded protein: CASGLYEEVETQYF.

The rearrangement joins TRBV7-2 to TRBJ1-2; D is unclear. CDR3 length equals 14 residues. V was pared by 5 bases and J by 4 bases, with 14 bases between. Per the germline V gene, CDR1 is SGHTA and CDR2 is FQGNSA. CDR3 sequence (DNA): TGTGCCAGCAGCGCGGACGGAGGGAGCTATGGCTACACCTTC. It is translated as CASSADGGSYGYTF.

This clone was detected a few times. The V gene is TRBV11-2, the J gene TRBJ2-7, with a possible D match to TRBD2 (6 bases). The CDR3 runs 15 residues. Per the germline V gene, CDR1 is SGHAT and CDR2 is FQNNGV. V was clipped by 1 base and J by 1 base, with 11 bases between them. The DNA for the CDR3 is TGTGCCAGCAGCTTAGTTGGCGGGGCGTCCTACGAGCAGTACTTC. Translating gives CASSLVGGASYEQYF.

This clone has just a few counts. The rearrangement joins TRBV11-3 to TRBJ2-6, with D maybe TRBD2 (6 bases). V lost 0 bases to trimming and J lost 4 bases, with 13 bases between them. The CDR3 has 17 amino acids. CDR1 is SGHNT and CDR2 is YENEEA in the germline V gene. Here the CDR3 reads CASSLESGESGANVLTF. In DNA, the CDR3 is TGTGCCAGCAGCTTAGAATCGGGGGAATCGGGGGCCAACGTCCTGACTTTC.

The rearrangement links TRBV7-9 to TRBJ2-7; the match to TRBD1 covers 11 bases. Germline lookup yields CDR1 SEHNR and CDR2 FQNEAQ (reference sequence). V shed 4 bases and J 1 base; nucleotides not matched to a gene: 6. This CDR3 region has 16 residues. The CDR3 DNA follows: TGTGCCAGCAGCTCCCCGGGACAGGGGGAGTCCTACGAGCAGTACTTC. Protein: CASSSPGQGESYEQYF.

The rearrangement links TRBV6-1 to TRBJ2-3, with 11 nucleotides matching TRBD2. The germline V gene encodes CDR1 MNHNS and CDR2 SASEGT. The CDR3 sequence is 18 residues long. The trim removed 1 base at V and 3 bases at J, leaving 9 bases unmatched. CDR3 nucleotides: TGTGCCAGCAGTGAAGGGGTAGCGGGAGGGCCCGTTACAGATACGCAGTATTTT. Translation gives CASSEGVAGGPVTDTQYF.

The V and J genes are TRBV5-6 and TRBJ2-5; weak D call: TRBD2 (6 bases). Germline V gene data show CDR1 as SGHDT and CDR2 as YYEEEE. Trimming stripped 1 base from V and 1 base from J, with 8 bases between. The CDR3 totals 14 residues. This CDR3 is CASSLIGGQETQYF. Here the CDR3 DNA reads TGTGCCAGCAGCTTGATCGGGGGCCAAGAGACCCAGTACTTC.

V is TRBV15 and J is TRBJ2-5, with D unresolved. V lost 0 bases, J lost 3 bases, and 14 bases lay in between. The CDR3 totals 16 residues. Per the germline V gene, CDR1 is LNHNV and CDR2 is YYDKDF (reference sequence). The CDR3 sequence is CATSREYRGWEETQYF. The CDR3 nucleotides read TGTGCCACCAGCAGAGAATACCGCGGTTGGGAAGAGACCCAGTACTTC.

V is TRBV10-3 and J is TRBJ2-7; 8 nucleotides align to TRBD2. V gave up 2 bases and J gave up 9 bases; unmatched junction bases: 6. Germline CDR1 ENHRY, CDR2 SYGVKD. The CDR3 loop spans 13 amino acids. Here the CDR3 reads CAISEREGRVQYV. The CDR3 nucleotides read TGTGCCATCAGTGAGCGGGAGGGCCGCGTGCAGTACGTC.

The chain is built from TRBV13 and TRBJ2-7, with TRBD1 identical over 7 bases. Germline CDR1 and CDR2: PRHDT and FYEKMQ (reference sequence). With 4 bases clipped from V and 0 bases from J, the junction kept 9 bases outside the gene matches. The CDR3 consists of 16 residues. As DNA, the CDR3 is TGTGCCAGCAGCTCCCTCTCCGGGACAGACTCCTACGAGCAGTACGTC. Protein: CASSSLSGTDSYEQYV.